The clone carrying this T cell receptor beta chain was counted between two and nine times. Its antigen is currently unknown. The sample is drawn from a study of beta chain features in type 1 diabetes. Overall study: Examination covered around 98,000,000 sorted cells spanning all samples. Study observations and caveats: Across all four CD4+ subsets, people with type 1 diabetes showed modestly shorter TCRB CDR3s. PCR may have favored shorter templates equally in patients and controls.

Germline V gene sequence: CDR1 MDHEN, CDR2 SYDVKM. V was shortened by 8 bases and J by 0 bases, with 10 bases between the two germline ends. The CDR3 spans 13 residues. TCRB transcripts that were expressed got sequenced, as all of the isolated RNA had been reverse transcribed. Method: immunoSEQ multiplex PCR; TCRdb's copy keeps in-frame clones and lacks some. This table has under 900,000 clones, 17% appearing once. The sample comprised naive CD4+ T cells from blood. This TCR was recovered from a woman younger than 30 in good health. This chain joins TRBV28 and TRBJ1-2, with D perhaps TRBD1 (6 bases). Written as DNA, the CDR3 is TGTGCCAGCGGGGGGCTTACTAACTATGGCTACACCTTC. Encoded protein: CASGGLTNYGYTF.